This T cell receptor beta chain derives from a study of blood T cell repertoires in COVID-19. Study-level information: Nucleic acid was either cDNA or gDNA, and it came from T cells, B-cell-depleted T cells, or PBMCs.

CDR1 is SGHNT and CDR2 is YYREEE in the germline V gene (reference sequence). Trimming took off 4 bases at V and 2 bases at J, with 17 bases between the two ends. This CDR3 spans 16 amino acids. All enrollees were roughly 18 to 95 years old and from 25 or so US areas. Self-reported history from a screening survey and questionnaire set each donor's cohort. Profiled with immunoSEQ multiplex PCR; TCRdb holds only in-frame clones, not every one. The table lists about 200,000 clones, 83% of them singletons. Sequenced input: PBMCs or T cells enriched from blood (not recorded which). The sequence was collected from a woman in her forties or fifties who had been exposed to COVID-19. This chain joins TRBV5-4 and TRBJ2-3, with D perhaps TRBD1 (6 bases). The CDR3 DNA sequence: TGTGCCAGCAGCGCCGCCGGCAGGGGAAACACAGATACGCAGTATTTT. Protein product: CASSAAGRGNTDTQYF. The full variable domain, completed using reference TRBV5-4 and TRBJ2-3, is ETGVTQSPTHLIKTRGQQVTLRCSSQSGHNTVSWYQQALGQGPQFIFQYYREEENGRGNFPPRFSGLQFPNYSSELNVNALELDDSALYLCASSAAGRGNTDTQYFGPGTRLTVL.